These 2 T cell receptor beta chains share one sample of origin, sequenced in a study of shared clonotypes between healthy human individuals (dated by TCRdb to the early 2020s). Receptor amplification or capture employed the immunoSEQ multiplex PCR assay. TCRdb's version of the immuneACCESS table is confined to in-frame rearrangements and falls short of the full clone set. An unresolved V gene accounts for under half of the shortfall where checked; the remainder is of unknown origin. For this sample there are about 380,000 clones; 96% appear just once. 0.32% of the sample rests with the top ten. The source material was memory CD8+ T cells sorted from blood. Interpreted using the paper, the cell subset or site label stands for: CD45RO+ cells pooled with CCR7-negative TemRA cells. The receptors were sampled from a man between 25 and 39 years old in good health.

The gene calls are TRBV11-2 and TRBJ2-7, with 11 bases lining up with TRBD2. The CDR3 has 15 amino acids. V trimming: 3 bases; J trimming: 7 bases; junction bases outside the gene matches: 8. The germline V gene encodes CDR1 SGHAT and CDR2 FQNNGV. The CDR3 protein is CASSFLLAGVWEQYF. The CDR3 coding sequence is TGTGCCAGCAGCTTTTTACTAGCGGGAGTATGGGAGCAGTACTTC.

About this clone: Other DNA sequences in the same sample also yield this CDR3. CDR3 residues: CSARGDTEAFF. CDR3 DNA sequence: TGCAGTGCTAGAGGGGACACTGAAGCTTTCTTT. The chain employs TRBV20-1 and TRBJ1-1; D is unresolved. The V gene's germline CDR1 is DFQATT and CDR2 SNEGSKA (reference sequence). The CDR3 runs 11 residues. Trimming took off 1 base at V and 3 bases at J, with 3 bases between the two ends.